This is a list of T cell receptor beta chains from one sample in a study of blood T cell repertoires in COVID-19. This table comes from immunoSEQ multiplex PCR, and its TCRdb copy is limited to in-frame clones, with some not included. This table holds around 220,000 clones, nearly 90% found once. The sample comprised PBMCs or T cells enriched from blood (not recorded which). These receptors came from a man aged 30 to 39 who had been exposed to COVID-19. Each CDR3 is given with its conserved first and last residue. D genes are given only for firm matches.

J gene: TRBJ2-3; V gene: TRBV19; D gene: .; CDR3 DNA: TGTGCCAGTAGTATGGCCAGGGATATAGATACGCAGTATTTT; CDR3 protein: CASSMARDIDTQYF
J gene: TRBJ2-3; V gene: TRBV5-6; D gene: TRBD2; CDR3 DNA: TGTGCCAGCAGCACACTAGCGGGGGATAGCACAGATACGCAGTATTTT; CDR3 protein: CASSTLAGDSTDTQYF
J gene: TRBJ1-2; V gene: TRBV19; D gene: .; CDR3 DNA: TGTGCCAGTAGTGCGTATAGCGGCCTTCAGGGCTACACCTTC; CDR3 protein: CASSAYSGLQGYTF
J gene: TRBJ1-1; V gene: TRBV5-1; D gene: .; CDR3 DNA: TGCGCCAGCAGCCCCACTGAGAACACTGAAGCTTTCTTT; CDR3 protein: CASSPTENTEAFF
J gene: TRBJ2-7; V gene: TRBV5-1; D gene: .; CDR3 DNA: TGCGCCAGCAGCTTTACCCAGGGTTTGAGCGAGCAGTACTTC; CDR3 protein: CASSFTQGLSEQYF
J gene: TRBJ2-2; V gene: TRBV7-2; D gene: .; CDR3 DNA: TGTGCCAGCAGCTTAGCCTTTGCCGGGGAGCTGTTTTTT; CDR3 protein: CASSLAFAGELFF
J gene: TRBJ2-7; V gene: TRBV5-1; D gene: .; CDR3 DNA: TGCGCCAGCAGCTTGAGTGGCGGGGATCTTCGCCAGCAGTACTTC; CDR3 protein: CASSLSGGDLRQQYF
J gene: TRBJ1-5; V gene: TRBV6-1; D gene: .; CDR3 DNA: TGTGCCAGCAGTGAATCGGCAGGGAATAGCAATCAGCCCCAGCATTTT; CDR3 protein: CASSESAGNSNQPQHF
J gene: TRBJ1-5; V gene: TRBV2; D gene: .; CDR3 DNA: TGTGCCAGCACGAGGATTAGCAATCAGCCCCAGCATTTT; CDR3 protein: CASTRISNQPQHF
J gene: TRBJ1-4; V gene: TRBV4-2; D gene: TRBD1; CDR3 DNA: TGTGCCAGCAGCCAAGAGGAGGGGGCAGGAGAAAAACTGTTTTTT; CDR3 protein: CASSQEEGAGEKLFF
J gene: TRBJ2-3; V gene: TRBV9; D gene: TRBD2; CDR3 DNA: TGTGCCAGCAGCGTAGCAGCAGCGGGGGAGCCAACAGATACGCAGTATTTT; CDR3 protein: CASSVAAAGEPTDTQYF